This T cell receptor (beta chain) was identified during a study of human T cells and chemical hapten exposure. The time point: patch test 1, 2 weeks after DPC sensitization. Stated treatment: therapeutic diphenylcyclopropenone sensitization with weekly scalp DPC. This clonotype appeared many times. TCRdb passed the RACE reads through MiXCR, listing each CDR3 protein once. Among 45,000 to 70,000 distinct CDR3 sequences, 7.5% to 10% were seen once, and the ten largest hold roughly 13%. This receptor was taken from a middle-aged woman with alopecia areata. Some clones in this sample may be carry-over from other donors' samples. The sequencing used whole blood, collected in connection with sensitization to the hapten diphenylcyclopropenone (DPC).

DNA for the CDR3: TGTGCCAGCAGTTTACGGGAGCCGCCCCCACAAGATACGCAGTATTTT. Protein sequence: CASSLREPPPQDTQYF. The chain has TRBV12-3 or TRBV12-4 and TRBJ2-3; D possibly corresponds to TRBD2 (6 bases). The V and J ends lost 2 bases and 5 bases respectively, with 17 bases between them. This CDR3 is built from 16 residues.